The clone carrying this TCR beta chain was seen only a few times. The antigen is undetermined. Samples each yielded at least 5 micrograms of total RNA. Germline CDR1 and CDR2: SGHRS and YFSETQ. Trimming at V came to 10 bases and at J to 8 bases, leaving 17 bases not matched to a gene. This CDR3 comprises 15 residues. This sample stems from a study of blood T cells in healthy people across ages. Study outcomes and limitations: With age, beta diversity per million T cells declined roughly linearly, significantly by around 43. PBMCs were not sorted, which prevented a conclusive comparison of naive versus antigen-experienced cells.

A second about 7 to 11 cycle PCR used barcoded and J-beta primers. TCRdb redid the calling of the 5' RACE reads with MiXCR, one entry per CDR3 protein. The repertoire holds hundreds of thousands of distinct CDR3 sequences, with about 24% as singletons. The data also belong to a second study, concerning T cells of mothers and their children.

The rearrangement joins TRBV5-1 to TRBJ2-4; 8 bases map to TRBD1. The origin of this receptor is a boy aged 5-17 years in good health. Sample: blood. In DNA form, the CDR3 reads TGCGCCTGTAGCTTGTTGCGACAGGGGTGGGACATTCAGTACTTC. Its protein is CACSLLRQGWDIQYF.